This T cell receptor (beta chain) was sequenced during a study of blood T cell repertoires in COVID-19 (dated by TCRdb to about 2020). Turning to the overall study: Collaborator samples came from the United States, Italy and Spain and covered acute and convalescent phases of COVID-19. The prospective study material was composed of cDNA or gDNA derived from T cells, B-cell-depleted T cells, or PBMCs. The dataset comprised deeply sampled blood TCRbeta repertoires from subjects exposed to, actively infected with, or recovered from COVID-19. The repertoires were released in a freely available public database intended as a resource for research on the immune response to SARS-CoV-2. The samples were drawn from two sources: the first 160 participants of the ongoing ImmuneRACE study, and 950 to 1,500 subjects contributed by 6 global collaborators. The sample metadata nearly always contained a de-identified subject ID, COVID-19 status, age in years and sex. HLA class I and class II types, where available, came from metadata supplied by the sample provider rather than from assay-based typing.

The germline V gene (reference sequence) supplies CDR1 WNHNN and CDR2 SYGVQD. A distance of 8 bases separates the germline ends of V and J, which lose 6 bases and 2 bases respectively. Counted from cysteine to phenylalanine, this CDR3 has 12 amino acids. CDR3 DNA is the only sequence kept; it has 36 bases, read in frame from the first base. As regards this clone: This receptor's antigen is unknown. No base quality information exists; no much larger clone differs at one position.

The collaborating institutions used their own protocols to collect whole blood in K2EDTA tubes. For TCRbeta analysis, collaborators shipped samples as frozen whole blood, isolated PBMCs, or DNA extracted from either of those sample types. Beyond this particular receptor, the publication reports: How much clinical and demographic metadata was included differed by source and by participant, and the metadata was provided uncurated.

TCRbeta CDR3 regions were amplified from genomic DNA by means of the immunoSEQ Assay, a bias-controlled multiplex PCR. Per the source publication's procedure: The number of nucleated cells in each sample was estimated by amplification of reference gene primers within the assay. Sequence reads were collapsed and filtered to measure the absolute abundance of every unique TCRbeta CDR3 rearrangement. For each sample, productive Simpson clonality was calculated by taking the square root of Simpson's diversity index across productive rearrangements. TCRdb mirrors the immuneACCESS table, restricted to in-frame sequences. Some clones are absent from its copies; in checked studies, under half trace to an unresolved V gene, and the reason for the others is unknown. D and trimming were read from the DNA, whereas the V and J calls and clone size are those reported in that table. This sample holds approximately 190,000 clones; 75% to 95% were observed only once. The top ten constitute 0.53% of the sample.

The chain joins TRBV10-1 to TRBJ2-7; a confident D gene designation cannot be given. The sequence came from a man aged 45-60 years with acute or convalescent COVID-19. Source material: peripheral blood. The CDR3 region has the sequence CASSANAYEQYF. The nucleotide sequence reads TGCGCCAGCAGCGCTAACGCCTACGAGCAGTACTTC.